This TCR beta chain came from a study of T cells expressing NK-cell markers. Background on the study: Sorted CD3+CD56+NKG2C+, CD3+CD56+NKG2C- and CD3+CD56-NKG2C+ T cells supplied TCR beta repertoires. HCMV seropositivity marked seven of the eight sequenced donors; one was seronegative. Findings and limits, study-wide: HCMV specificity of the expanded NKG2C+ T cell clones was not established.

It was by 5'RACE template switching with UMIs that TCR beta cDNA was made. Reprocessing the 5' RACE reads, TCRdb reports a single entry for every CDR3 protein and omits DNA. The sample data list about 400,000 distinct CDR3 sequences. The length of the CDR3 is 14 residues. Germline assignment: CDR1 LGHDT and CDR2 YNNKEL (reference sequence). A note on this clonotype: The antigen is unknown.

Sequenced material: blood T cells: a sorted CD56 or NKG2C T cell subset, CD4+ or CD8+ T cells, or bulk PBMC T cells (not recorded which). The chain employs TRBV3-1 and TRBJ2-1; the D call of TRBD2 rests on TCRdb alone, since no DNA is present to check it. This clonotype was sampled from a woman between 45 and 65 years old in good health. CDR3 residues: CASRPPGSYNEQFF.